The 28 T cell receptor beta chains below come from one sample, sequenced in a study of spatial heterogeneity in lung cancer. TCRdb processed the 5' RACE reads anew with MiXCR; each CDR3 protein has one entry. The table has 17,000 or so distinct CDR3 sequences, 6.2% seen once. Indicated time point: sample taken at primary tumor resection. No antigen has been identified for these receptors. The study's findings and limits: Tumors with more nonsynonymous mutations had more expanded intratumoral alpha and beta TCRs.

The material was lung tumor tissue, obtained at surgery. Receptors originate from a male donor with early-stage non-small cell lung cancer.

This chain links TRBV9 with TRBJ2-5; D call uncertain. This CDR3 has 14 residues. Germline loops: CDR1 SGDLS, CDR2 YYNGEE. V dropped 2 bases and J dropped 1 base, with 9 bases sitting between them. CDR3: CASSVMTTQETQYF. CDR3 DNA sequence: TGTGCCAGCAGCGTTATGACAACCCAAGAGACCCAGTACTTC.

V gene TRBV20-1 combines with J gene TRBJ2-7; maybe TRBD2 (6 bases). Germline assignment: CDR1 DFQATT and CDR2 SNEGSKA (reference sequence). V was trimmed by 0 bases and J by 3 bases, leaving 9 bases between them. The CDR3 has 13 residues. The CDR3, as DNA: TGCAGTGCTAGAGATGGGGGGAACTACGAGCAGTACTTC. Translation gives CSARDGGNYEQYF.

This clonotype was recorded many times. This chain joins TRBV7-9 and TRBJ2-7, with 8 bases matching TRBD1. This CDR3 has 15 residues. Germline V CDR1 and CDR2: SEHNR, FQNEAQ (reference sequence). Trimming removed 5 bases from V and 5 bases from J; junction bases left unmatched: 11. CDR3 protein: CASSLWTGTSNEQYF. The CDR3 region has the DNA TGTGCCAGCAGCCTTTGGACAGGGACGTCGAACGAGCAGTACTTC.

Within the sample, this clonotype is medium-sized. The chain has TRBV7-9 and TRBJ2-3, with 7 bases lining up with TRBD1. V was clipped by 3 bases and J by 5 bases; unmatched bases: 5. CDR1 and CDR2 from the germline V gene are SEHNR and FQNEAQ (reference sequence). This CDR3 region has 14 residues. The CDR3 DNA is TGTGCCAGCAGCTTTACAGGGGTTGGAGATACGCAGTATTTT. This gives the protein CASSFTGVGDTQYF. Combining the CDR3 with reference TRBV7-9 and TRBJ2-3 gives the whole variable domain DTGVSQNPRHKITKRGQNVTFRCDPISEHNRLYWYRQTLGQGPEFLTYFQNEAQLEKSRLLSDRFSAERPKGSFSTLEIQRTEQGDSAMYLCASSFTGVGDTQYFGPGTRLTVL.

The chain employs TRBV6-6 and TRBJ2-5; no reliable D call. The germline gives CDR1 MNHNY, CDR2 SVGAGI (reference sequence). The CDR3 is 11 amino acids. V was cut by 6 bases and J by 2 bases, with 4 bases left in between. The CDR3 nucleotides read TGTGCCAGCAGAAGGCAAGAGACCCAGTACTTC. Its protein is CASRRQETQYF.

This clonotype showed up many times. CDR3 in DNA: TGTGCCAGCAGTTACAGGACCATATACGAGTGGCAGTACTTC. Protein sequence: CASSYRTIYEWQYF. The J gene is TRBJ2-7, the V gene TRBV6-8; no firm D call. V was trimmed by 2 bases and J by 9 bases, leaving 17 bases between them. CDR1 is MNHGY and CDR2 is SAAAGT in the germline V gene. The CDR3 extends over 14 amino acids.

This clonotype has at least ten counts. The rearrangement uses TRBV4-2 and TRBJ2-5; D is uncertain. The germline V gene has CDR1 LGHNA and CDR2 YNFKEQ. CDR3 size: 15 residues. V was cut by 1 base and J by 0 bases, with 9 bases left in between. DNA of the CDR3: TGTGCCAGCAGCCAAGGTGGAGCCGACCAAGAGACCCAGTACTTC. It encodes CASSQGGADQETQYF.

The J gene is TRBJ2-1, the V gene TRBV28; D unresolved. CDR3 size: 15 residues. Deletions cut 3 bases from V and 0 bases from J, with 9 bases between. The V gene's germline CDR1 is MDHEN and CDR2 SYDVKM. CDR3 protein: CASSLGQSSYNEQFF. The CDR3 DNA reads TGTGCCAGCAGTTTGGGTCAAAGCTCCTACAATGAGCAGTTCTTC.

At least ten counts were recorded for this clonotype. The CDR3: CASSLSTDPRDTQYF. DNA for the CDR3: TGCGCCAGCAGCCTATCGACCGACCCAAGGGATACGCAGTATTTT. The rearrangement links TRBV5-1 to TRBJ2-3; unclear D gene. The CDR3 runs to 15 residues. Deletions cut 4 bases from V and 6 bases from J, with 18 bases between. The germline CDR1 and CDR2 sequences are SGHRS and YFSETQ.

In its sample, this clonotype was seen many times. This sequence joins TRBV6-1 and TRBJ2-3; D is possibly TRBD2 (5 bases). V lost 7 bases, J lost 0 bases, and 17 bases lay in between. The CDR3 spans 16 residues. Germline CDR1 MNHNS, CDR2 SASEGT. The CDR3 bases are TGTGCCAGCACCCTGGGAGAGCGAACTAGCACAGATACGCAGTATTTT. Residues: CASTLGERTSTDTQYF.

At least ten counts were recorded for this clonotype. V gene TRBV5-5 combines with J gene TRBJ1-2; D is possibly TRBD1 (5 bases). The CDR3 contains 14 residues. In germline, CDR1 is SGHKS, CDR2 YYEKEE (reference sequence). V was trimmed by 4 bases and J by 8 bases, leaving 18 bases between them. The CDR3 spells CASSPIGGASGYTF. As DNA, the CDR3 is TGTGCCAGCAGCCCGATCGGCGGGGCCAGCGGCTACACCTTC. Using reference TRBV5-5 and TRBJ1-2 for the parts outside the CDR3, the full variable domain is DAGVTQSPTHLIKTRGQQVTLRCSPISGHKSVSWYQQVLGQGPQFIFQYYEKEERGRGNFPDRFSARQFPNYSSELNVNALLLGDSALYLCASSPIGGASGYTFGSGTRLTVV.

This clonotype appeared many times. The V gene is TRBV18, the J gene TRBJ1-6; 7 nucleotides match TRBD1. The J segment lost 5 bases and the V segment lost 6 bases, leaving 7 bases of the junction unmatched. Looked up from germline, CDR1 is KGHSH and CDR2 is LQKENI. The CDR3 spans 15 residues. This chain's CDR3 is CASSRSGTDNSPLHF. CDR3 bases: TGTGCCAGCTCCCGGTCGGGGACAGATAATTCACCCCTCCACTTT.

By sample fraction, this clonotype is medium-sized. This chain links TRBV27 with TRBJ2-6; no reliable D call. Trimming took off 4 bases at V and 1 base at J, with 8 bases between the two ends. The CDR3 consists of 15 residues. The germline gives CDR1 MNHEY, CDR2 SMNVEV (reference sequence). The CDR3 protein is CASSSSISGANVLTF. The CDR3 DNA follows: TGTGCCAGCAGTTCCTCGATATCTGGGGCCAACGTCCTGACTTTC.

The sample holds many counts of this clonotype. The chain employs TRBV5-6 and TRBJ1-2; unclear D gene. From germline, CDR1 is SGHDT and CDR2 YYEEEE. The CDR3 runs to 14 residues. V was pared by 3 bases and J by 4 bases, with 13 bases between. CDR3 bases: TGTGCCAGCAGCTCGTGGTGGGCTCCCTATGGCTACACCTTC. Translation: CASSSWWAPYGYTF. Full variable domain (missing parts from reference TRBV5-6 and TRBJ1-2): DAGVTQSPTHLIKTRGQQVTLRCSPKSGHDTVSWYQQALGQGPQFIFQYYEEEERQRGNFPDRFSGHQFPNYSSELNVNALLLGDSALYLCASSSWWAPYGYTFGSGTRLTVV.

This clonotype was recorded at least ten times. The J gene is TRBJ2-1, the V gene TRBV11-2, with 10 bases fitting TRBD2. This CDR3 comprises 16 residues. V lost 5 bases, J lost 1 base, and 5 bases stayed unmatched. Germline V gene sequence: CDR1 SGHAT, CDR2 FQNNGV. CDR3 amino acids: CASSVSSGRSYNEQFF. DNA for the CDR3: TGTGCCAGCAGCGTATCTAGCGGGAGATCCTACAATGAGCAGTTCTTC.

Many counts were recorded for this clonotype. This chain connects TRBV27 to TRBJ1-4; weak D call: TRBD1 (5 bases). The CDR3 covers 15 residues. V lost 5 bases and J lost 7, with 17 bases in between. Germline V gives CDR1 MNHEY, CDR2 SMNVEV (reference sequence). The CDR3 reads CASSPEGFAGEKLFF. CDR3 sequence (DNA): TGTGCCAGCAGTCCCGAGGGGTTCGCGGGTGAAAAACTGTTTTTT.

This clonotype has at least ten counts. The junction differs from germline at one of its ends, possibly a read error. The chain carries TRBV7-7 and TRBJ2-5, with 8 bases aligning to TRBD2. The CDR3 is 16 residues long. Germline lookup yields CDR1 SSHAT and CDR2 FNYEAQ (reference sequence). The CDR3 bases are TGTGCTAGCAGCTTAAGTAAGCGGGAGAAGCAAGAGACCCAGTACTTC. It encodes CASSLSKREKQETQYF.

This clonotype was counted ten times or more. This chain uses TRBV6-6 with TRBJ1-5; D is perhaps TRBD1 (6 bases). Germline V gene data show CDR1 as MNHNY and CDR2 as SVGAGI (reference sequence). The CDR3 is made up of 13 amino acids. Trimming pared 6 bases from V and 4 bases from J, leaving 10 bases between. Written as DNA, the CDR3 is TGTGCCAGCAGCACAGGGATAAATCAGCCCCAGCATTTT. As protein: CASSTGINQPQHF.

The V and J genes are TRBV6-1 and TRBJ1-1; 8 positions match TRBD1. Germline lookup yields CDR1 MNHNS and CDR2 SASEGT. V shed 3 bases, J shed 4 bases, and the junction held 7 bases outside the gene matches. CDR3 length equals 15 residues. The CDR3 protein is CASSDNRGSGTEAFF. CDR3 coding DNA: TGTGCCAGCAGTGATAACAGGGGGTCAGGCACTGAAGCTTTCTTT.

This clonotype was seen many times. The V gene is TRBV6-1, the J gene TRBJ1-5, with D hard to call. Germline CDR1 is MNHNS and CDR2 is SASEGT. The CDR3 has 17 amino acids. Deletions cut 2 bases from V and 2 bases from J, with 16 bases between. In nucleotides, the CDR3 is TGTGCCAGCAGTGAATGGTCTACTTGGGAAGGCAATCAGCCCCAGCATTTT. Translated, it gives CASSEWSTWEGNQPQHF.

In this sample, this clonotype turned up many times. The CDR3 DNA follows: TGTGCCAGCTCACCACCCGAGGGGAGAATGAGGCAGGAGACCCAGTACTTC. Its protein product is CASSPPEGRMRQETQYF. V is TRBV18 and J is TRBJ2-5; D possibly matches TRBD1 or TRBD2 (5 bases each). V was clipped by 0 bases and J by 5 bases, with 19 bases between them. This CDR3 has 17 amino acids. Germline V gene data show CDR1 as KGHSH and CDR2 as LQKENI.

This clonotype was seen many times. The CDR3 nucleotides read TGCGCCAGCAGGAGGGGAGCTAATGAAAAACTGTTTTTT. Its translation is CASRRGANEKLFF. J is TRBJ1-4 and V is TRBV5-1; D is possibly TRBD1 (5 bases). The CDR3 length is 13 residues. The V gene lost 5 bases and the J gene lost 3 bases, with 8 bases spanning the gap. Per germline, CDR1 SGHRS and CDR2 YFSETQ.

This clonotype showed up just a few times. This chain links TRBV9 with TRBJ2-2; D may correspond to TRBD1 or TRBD2 (5 bases each). The germline V and J ends were trimmed by 0 bases and 1 base, with 10 bases remaining between them. The CDR3 consists of 16 residues. CDR1 and CDR2 (germline): SGDLS, YYNGEE. The CDR3 is CASSVDPGQNTGELFF. CDR3 bases: TGTGCCAGCAGCGTAGACCCGGGGCAGAACACCGGGGAGCTGTTTTTT.

As regards this clonotype: This may be a read error: a much more frequent sequence differs by one nucleotide. J is TRBJ2-3 and V is TRBV7-2; 7 bases map to TRBD2. The CDR3 is 14 amino acids. Germline V gives CDR1 SGHTA, CDR2 FQGNSA. CDR3 sequence: CASSFWTRTDTRYF. The CDR3 nucleotides are TGTGCCAGCAGCTTTTGGACTAGAACAGATACGCGGTATTTT. The full variable domain, in which reference TRBV7-2 and TRBJ2-3 provide the parts outside the CDR3, is GAGVSQSPSNKVTEKGKDVELRCDPISGHTALYWYRQSLGQGLEFLIYFQGNSAPDKSGLPSDRFSAERTGGSVSTLTIQRTQQEDSAVYLCASSFWTRTDTRYFGPGTRLTVL.

The J gene is TRBJ1-5, the V gene TRBV7-3; 10 nucleotides match TRBD1. V lost 5 bases and J lost 7; bases outside the gene matches: 5. CDR1 and CDR2 from the germline V gene are SGHTA and FQGTGA. The CDR3 spans 14 residues. The CDR3 loop is CASSTTGGRQPQHF. The CDR3 bases are TGTGCCAGCAGCACGACAGGGGGCCGGCAGCCCCAGCATTTT.

This clonotype is deemed medium-sized. This chain connects TRBV7-2 to TRBJ2-5; D could derive from TRBD1 or TRBD2 (7 bases each). This CDR3 contains 14 residues. Between the trimmed V and J ends, which lost 8 bases and 2 bases, there was a span of 15 bases. The germline CDR1 and CDR2 sequences are SGHTA and FQGNSA. CDR3 in amino acids: CASQAGGAQETQYF. The CDR3 coding sequence is TGTGCCAGCCAGGCAGGGGGGGCACAAGAGACCCAGTACTTC.

This clonotype has at least ten counts. The genes are TRBV20-1 and TRBJ2-7; TRBD2 matches at 7 bases. CDR1 DFQATT and CDR2 SNEGSKA come from the germline V gene (reference sequence). V lost 2 bases and J lost 4; bases outside the gene matches: 8. This CDR3 has 14 residues. As DNA, the CDR3 is TGCAGTGCTAGAAGGGGCGGGAGCGAATACGAGCAGTACTTC. Translating gives CSARRGGSEYEQYF.

This clonotype is labeled as medium-sized. The rearrangement uses TRBV7-9 and TRBJ1-1; D remains ambiguous. The ends were cut back, 1 base at V and 2 bases at J, with 2 bases in the middle. This CDR3 spans 12 amino acids. In germline, CDR1 is SEHNR, CDR2 FQNEAQ (reference sequence). CDR3 protein: CASSLENTEAFF. CDR3 sequence (DNA): TGTGCCAGCAGCTTAGAAAACACTGAAGCTTTCTTT. Full variable domain (missing parts from reference TRBV7-9 and TRBJ1-1): DTGVSQNPRHKITKRGQNVTFRCDPISEHNRLYWYRQTLGQGPEFLTYFQNEAQLEKSRLLSDRFSAERPKGSFSTLEIQRTEQGDSAMYLCASSLENTEAFFGQGTRLTVV.